These T cell receptor beta chains were read from a single sample in a study of blood T cells in healthy people across ages. A single record per CDR3 protein comes from TCRdb applying MiXCR to the 5' RACE reads. The sample lists 1.4 million to 1.5 million distinct CDR3 sequences, 42% occurring once. The sample comprised blood. All receptors come from a woman younger than 30 in good health. Both conserved end residues are trimmed from each CDR3. Each record gives: clone size, J gene, V gene, CDR3 protein. Clone size is given for some rows only: seen once, a few or many times, or a class if the clone is expanded.

.	TRBJ1-1	TRBV29-1	NVLPPGNTEAF
few	TRBJ1-5	TRBV12-3/TRBV12-4	ASSLSQGINQPQH
.	TRBJ2-1	TRBV6-5	ASSYHRDEQF
many	TRBJ2-5	TRBV10-3	AISEKETQY
few	TRBJ2-5	TRBV12-3/TRBV12-4	ASSLGGTDQY
.	TRBJ1-2	TRBV29-1	SVEARAGREDYGYT
.	TRBJ1-4	TRBV3-1	ASSDSGGGEKLF
few	TRBJ1-6	TRBV27	ASSLEGPNLRNSPLH
.	TRBJ2-5	TRBV7-7	ASSPSGAGGQETQY
.	TRBJ2-5	TRBV4-2	ASSQDERGETQY
once	TRBJ1-2	TRBV19	ASSKIWTGGNRFYGYT
.	TRBJ1-2	TRBV6-2/TRBV6-3	ASSWNYRGHGYT
few	TRBJ2-7	TRBV10-2	ASSENREGYEQY
.	TRBJ2-7	TRBV6-5	ASSYSEGNNEQY
once	TRBJ2-5	TRBV4-2	ASSQDKSTAVYNEQY
few	TRBJ2-1	TRBV30	AWSVRTTVPYNEQF
few	TRBJ2-1	TRBV6-2/TRBV6-3	ASSTANRVDEQF
.	TRBJ2-1	TRBV29-1	SVVVSGNNEQF
.	TRBJ2-7	TRBV11-1	AQLPNCKQY
.	TRBJ1-2	TRBV6-5	ASSSDTWNYGYT
few	TRBJ1-2	TRBV25-1	ASSGGGGDYGYT
.	TRBJ1-5	TRBV7-9	ASSAGTANLQETQH
.	TRBJ2-1	TRBV6-5	ASSLLAGGPQF
.	TRBJ2-1	TRBV4-2	ASSPTGTKSSYNEQF
few	TRBJ1-6	TRBV20-1	SATEDSYNSPLH
once	TRBJ2-2	TRBV5-1	ASSFPKSPGELF
.	TRBJ2-5	TRBV25-1	ASSPPGALETQY
.	TRBJ2-1	TRBV3-1	ASSQRWTSGANEQF
few	TRBJ1-5	TRBV7-7	ASRGGFYQPQH
.	TRBJ2-5	TRBV9	ASSVGTKELTGTQY
.	TRBJ1-1	TRBV7-9	ASSPPGGTLGEAF
.	TRBJ1-6	TRBV7-2	ASSPREGASSPLH
.	TRBJ1-2	TRBV30	AWRRVPQPAFT
.	TRBJ1-5	TRBV6-5	ASSYSSDRTNQPQH
.	TRBJ2-7	TRBV11-1	ASNPQGNYEQY
once	TRBJ1-1	TRBV5-1	ASSWEGRGTEAF
.	TRBJ2-1	TRBV7-2	VSSFGGAMYNEQF
.	TRBJ1-4	TRBV20-1	SARGSDRGAINEKLF
.	TRBJ2-1	TRBV4-1	ASSQEDGRLSSSYNEQF
few	TRBJ2-2	TRBV6-6	ASSYARGTGELF
many	TRBJ2-7	TRBV13	ASSYRGSQQY
.	TRBJ2-6	TRBV4-1	ASSQFTGTGPTGANVLT
many	TRBJ2-7	TRBV13	ASSPPDNSYEQY
.	TRBJ1-4	TRBV27	TSSFLPRTGNEKLF
.	TRBJ2-3	TRBV6-1	ASRELDTHTDTQY